These 8 T cell receptor beta chains originate from one sample sequenced in a study of T cell responses to AZD1222 COVID-19 vaccine. TCRdb keeps only in-frame clones here, not all; method: immunoSEQ multiplex PCR. The sample holds some 60,000 clones, about 83% seen once. This specimen was peripheral blood, taken 28 days after the second AZD1222 dose. Receptor source: an adult who received the AZD1222 COVID-19 vaccine.

This chain links TRBV30 with TRBJ1-6, with unresolved D. The CDR3 is 11 residues long. Germline V gives CDR1 GTSNPN, CDR2 SVGIG (reference sequence). V lost 5 bases and J 7 bases, leaving 6 bases between the germline ends. CDR3 region: CAWRANSPLHF. The CDR3 DNA reads as TGTGCCTGGCGCGCCAATTCACCCCTCCACTTT.

In this sample, this clone turned up once. The chain has TRBV14 and TRBJ2-1, with 7 bases aligning to TRBD2. V shed 1 base and J 15 bases; nucleotides not matched to a gene: 9. Germline CDR1 SGHDN, CDR2 FVKESK. CDR3 length: 13 amino acids. The CDR3 protein is CASSQVTRAGWFF. The CDR3 region has the DNA TGTGCCAGCAGCCAAGTTACGAGAGCGGGGTGGTTCTTC. The variable domain in full, with the rest retrieved from reference TRBV14 and TRBJ2-1, is EAGVTQFPSHSVIEKGQTVTLRCDPISGHDNLYWYRRVMGKEIKFLLHFVKESKQDESGMPNNRFLAERTGGTYSTLKVQPAELEDSGVYFCASSQVTRAGWFFGPGTRLTVL.

This chain connects TRBV6-6 to TRBJ1-3; 8 nucleotides match TRBD1. Trimming took 7 bases from V and 0 from J; bases not matched to a gene: 5. CDR3 length equals 15 residues. Germline V gene lookup returns CDR1 MNHNY and CDR2 SVGAGI (reference sequence). This CDR3 reads CASIQTGDSGNTIYF. CDR3 sequence (DNA): TGTGCCAGCATCCAGACAGGGGACTCTGGAAACACCATATATTTT.

V and J are TRBV4-1 and TRBJ2-1; no definite D call. CDR3 length equals 11 residues. V lost 5 bases, J lost 8 bases, and 7 bases lay in between. The germline V gene encodes CDR1 MGHRA and CDR2 YSYEKL. The CDR3 region is CASSSRDEQFF. The CDR3 DNA sequence: TGCGCCAGCAGCTCCCGCGATGAGCAGTTCTTC.

The rearrangement uses TRBV29-1 and TRBJ1-1, with D hard to call. Trimming removed 7 bases from V and 2 bases from J, with 14 bases in between. Germline CDR1 is SQVTM and CDR2 is ANQGSEA. The length of the CDR3 is 13 residues. CDR3 residues: CSAWTLLNTEAFF. The CDR3, as DNA: TGCAGCGCCTGGACGCTATTAAACACTGAAGCTTTCTTT.

V gene TRBV15 combines with J gene TRBJ1-2; D unclear. CDR1 and CDR2 (germline): LNHNV, YYDKDF (reference sequence). V lost 0 bases and J 4 bases, leaving 18 bases between the germline ends. The CDR3 runs 17 residues. CDR3 sequence: CATSRDPGALPPYGYTF. CDR3 DNA: TGTGCCACCAGCAGAGATCCGGGAGCTCTTCCCCCCTATGGCTACACCTTC.

As concerns this clone: One junction end does not reproduce the germline sequence, and a read error may be involved. V is TRBV24-1 and J is TRBJ2-7, with a weak D call TRBD1 (5 bases). The CDR3 has 15 residues. CDR1 and CDR2 (germline): KGHDR, SFDVKD. CDR3 protein: CATSDSQDLTLEQYF. CDR3 DNA sequence: TGTGCCACCAGTGATTCACAGGACCTAACCCTGGAGCAGTATTTC.

The chain carries TRBV6-5 and TRBJ1-2; tentatively, D is TRBD1 (6 bases). Germline CDR1 and CDR2: MNHEY and SVGAGI. The CDR3 is 14 residues long. The V end was cut by 6 bases, the J end by 2 bases, with 13 bases between. In DNA, the CDR3 is TGTGCCAGCAGGGACCAGGGGTTAAACTATGGCTACACCTTC. Its protein product is CASRDQGLNYGYTF.